The 10 T cell receptor beta chains in this list originate from one sample, sequenced in a study of blood T cell repertoires in COVID-19. Measured with immunoSEQ multiplex PCR; TCRdb has only the in-frame clones, and not every one. The sample holds more than 200,000 clones, around 84% seen once. Sequencing was performed on peripheral blood. The source is a woman in her thirties or forties who had recovered from COVID-19.

The V gene is TRBV5-4, the J gene TRBJ1-2; no firm D call. Germline V gene data show CDR1 as SGHNT and CDR2 as YYREEE (reference sequence). The CDR3 contains 14 residues. V was trimmed by 0 bases and J by 5 bases, leaving 11 bases between them. This chain's CDR3 is CASSLERGGYGYTF. The CDR3 DNA follows: TGTGCCAGCAGCTTGGAGCGGGGAGGGTATGGCTACACCTTC.

The V call is TRBV3-1 (or the pseudogene TRBV3-2), the J call TRBJ2-3; D might be TRBD2 (6 bases). V lost 4 bases and J 0 bases, leaving 8 bases between the germline ends. The germline gives CDR1 LGHDT, CDR2 YNNKEL (reference sequence). CDR3 length: 14 residues. The CDR3 here is CASSPGTSTDTQYF. The CDR3 DNA is TGTGCCAGCAGCCCCGGGACTAGCACAGATACGCAGTATTTT.

This chain uses TRBV7-2 with TRBJ2-5; TRBD2 is a possible D gene (6 bases). CDR3 length equals 15 residues. Per germline, CDR1 SGHTA and CDR2 FQGNSA. The V end was cut by 5 bases, the J end by 5 bases, with 18 bases between. In nucleotides, the CDR3 is TGTGCCAGCAGCATCAGCCGGGACTGGACTGAGACCCAGTACTTC. This gives the protein CASSISRDWTETQYF.

The DNA for the CDR3 is TGTGCCAGCTCGGACAGGGACGTCTATGGCTACACCTTC. Its protein is CASSDRDVYGYTF. The rearrangement uses TRBV12-3 or TRBV12-4 and TRBJ1-2, with 8 bases matching TRBD1. The ends lost 8 bases at V and 4 bases at J; junction bases unmatched: 6. The CDR3 is made up of 13 amino acids.

The sample holds a few counts of this clone. This rearrangement joins TRBV5-1 to TRBJ1-1; TRBD1 aligns across 10 bases. V lost 5 bases, J lost 2 bases, and 15 bases stayed unmatched. This CDR3 is built from 18 residues. Germline values: CDR1 SGHRS, CDR2 YFSETQ. CDR3 sequence reads: CASRRSPTGGSVNTEAFF. CDR3 nucleotide sequence: TGCGCCAGCAGACGATCCCCGACAGGGGGCAGCGTAAACACTGAAGCTTTCTTT.

The rearrangement uses TRBV15 and TRBJ2-5; TRBD2 agrees at 10 bases. In germline, CDR1 is LNHNV, CDR2 YYDKDF (reference sequence). The CDR3 is 16 amino acids. V shed 1 base, J shed 1 base, and the junction held 3 bases outside the gene matches. The CDR3 protein is CATSRVLAGGQETQYF. CDR3 DNA: TGTGCCACCAGCAGAGTTTTAGCGGGGGGCCAAGAGACCCAGTACTTC.

V usage is TRBV3-1 (or the pseudogene TRBV3-2) and J usage is TRBJ1-3; D ambiguous. V gave up 0 bases and J gave up 4 bases, with 13 bases separating them. Germline loops: CDR1 LGHDT, CDR2 YNNKEL (reference sequence). This CDR3 comprises 16 residues. The DNA of the CDR3 is TGTGCCAGCAGCCAAGATCGAGCGGAATTCGGAAACACCATATATTTT. Translation gives CASSQDRAEFGNTIYF.

The CDR3 coding sequence is TGTGCCACCAGTGGGACTAGCGGGGCCTATGAGCAGTTCTTC. This codes for CATSGTSGAYEQFF. The chain combines TRBV24-1 with TRBJ2-1; the match to TRBD2 covers 12 bases. This CDR3 contains 14 residues. CDR1 and CDR2 (germline): KGHDR, SFDVKD. V shed 5 bases, J shed 8 bases, and the junction held 3 bases outside the gene matches.

The chain has TRBV3-1 (or the pseudogene TRBV3-2) and TRBJ1-3; 7 bases match TRBD1. Germline CDR1 reads LGHDT; CDR2 reads YNNKEL (reference sequence). The V gene end was trimmed by 4 bases and the J gene end by 3 bases; junction bases not matched to a gene: 3. CDR3 length equals 14 residues. CDR3 residues: CASSLRGLGNTIYF. The DNA of the CDR3 is TGTGCCAGCAGCCTGAGGGGGCTTGGAAACACCATATATTTT.

The chain recombines TRBV29-1 with TRBJ2-1; 7 nucleotides match TRBD1. Trimming cost V 7 bases and J 7 bases; bases outside gene matches: 13. The CDR3 runs to 14 residues. Germline V gene lookup returns CDR1 SQVTM and CDR2 ANQGSEA. CDR3 nucleotides: TGCAGCGCGAGAGGGGGCTTGGGTCCAAATGAGCAGTTCTTC. Translation: CSARGGLGPNEQFF.